These 28 T cell receptor beta chains originate from one sample sequenced in a study of blood T cell repertoires in COVID-19. The table came from immunoSEQ multiplex PCR; TCRdb's copy has only in-frame clones and leaves some out. The sample comprises roughly 150,000 clones, roughly 84% of which are singletons, and 6.9% rests with the top ten. The sequenced sample was peripheral blood. The source of these receptors is a man older than 75 with COVID-19, enrolled during active disease.

V and J are TRBV5-5 and TRBJ1-2; D uncertain. The V gene's germline CDR1 is SGHKS and CDR2 YYEKEE (reference sequence). CDR3 length equals 15 residues. The ends were cut back, 0 bases at V and 3 bases at J, with 12 bases in the middle. CDR3 coding DNA: TGTGCCAGCAGCTTGGGAGGCGGCCGGGACTATGGCTACACCTTC. Amino acid sequence: CASSLGGGRDYGYTF.

This clone was picked up a small number of times. This chain uses TRBV2 with TRBJ2-1, with TRBD2 identical over 9 bases. The V and J ends lost 5 bases and 4 bases, in that order; junction bases with no gene match: 6. The germline gives CDR1 SNHLY, CDR2 FYNNEI. The CDR3 contains 15 residues. CDR3 sequence: CASSRLAGAYNEQFF. The CDR3, as DNA: TGTGCCAGCAGTCGTTTAGCGGGGGCGTACAATGAGCAGTTCTTC.

V is TRBV19 and J is TRBJ2-2, with 9 bases fitting TRBD1. Germline V CDR1 and CDR2: LNHDA, SQIVND (reference sequence). V shed 5 bases and J 3 bases; nucleotides not matched to a gene: 7. The CDR3 is made up of 16 amino acids. CDR3 in amino acids: CASSSPGQGDTGELFF. Written as DNA, the CDR3 is TGTGCCAGTAGTTCCCCGGGACAGGGCGACACCGGGGAGCTGTTTTTT.

The V and J genes are TRBV27 and TRBJ1-1, with a possible D match to TRBD1 (6 bases). V gave up 8 bases and J gave up 4 bases, with 14 bases separating them. CDR3 length: 13 amino acids. Germline assignment: CDR1 MNHEY and CDR2 SMNVEV (reference sequence). CDR3 sequence: CASHYRAGTEAFF. CDR3 nucleotide sequence: TGTGCCAGCCACTACAGGGCTGGCACTGAAGCTTTCTTT.

This sequence joins TRBV21-1 and TRBJ1-5. TRBV21-1 is labeled a pseudogene. The CDR3 is 17 residues long. CDR3 nucleotide sequence: TGTGCCAGCAGCAAAGCCCTATCTAAAACTAGCAATCAGCCCCAGCATTTT. Protein: CASSKALSKTSNQPQHF.

V gene TRBV5-5 combines with J gene TRBJ1-5, with 7 bases aligning to TRBD1. The CDR3 has 16 residues. Trimming cost V 1 base and J 6 bases; bases outside gene matches: 10. Germline V lookup: CDR1 SGHKS, CDR2 YYEKEE (reference sequence). This CDR3 reads CASSLQGGWAGQPQHF. CDR3 DNA sequence: TGTGCCAGCAGCTTGCAAGGGGGCTGGGCGGGTCAGCCCCAGCATTTT.

This rearrangement joins TRBV15 to TRBJ1-2; a possible D gene is TRBD1 (5 bases). The CDR3 has 15 residues. Trimming took 0 bases from V and 8 from J, leaving 16 bases between them. CDR1 is LNHNV and CDR2 is YYDKDF in the germline V gene (reference sequence). DNA of the CDR3: TGTGCCACCAGCAGAGATTCCTCAGGGCGGGGCGGCTACACCTTC. It encodes CATSRDSSGRGGYTF. Variable domain in full (rest from reference TRBV15 and TRBJ1-2): DAMVIQNPRYQVTQFGKPVTLSCSQTLNHNVMYWYQQKSSQAPKLLFHYYDKDFNNEADTPDNFQSRRPNTSFCFLDIRSPGLGDTAMYLCATSRDSSGRGGYTFGSGTRLTVV.

V gene TRBV2 combines with J gene TRBJ2-2, with 7 nucleotides matching TRBD1. The V gene's germline CDR1 is SNHLY and CDR2 FYNNEI. J was trimmed by 4 bases and V by 7 bases; bases with no gene match: 3. This CDR3 comprises 13 residues. CDR3 residues: CASNRDSTGELFF. In DNA, the CDR3 is TGTGCCAGCAATCGGGACAGCACCGGGGAGCTGTTTTTT.

V is TRBV6-5 and J is TRBJ1-5; D unclear. Deletions cut 5 bases from V and 0 bases from J, with 5 bases between. CDR3 size: 13 residues. Germline CDR1 and CDR2: MNHEY and SVGAGI. In DNA form, the CDR3 reads TGTGCCAGCAGTCCCTCTAGCAATCAGCCCCAGCATTTT. As protein: CASSPSSNQPQHF.

The chain combines TRBV12-2 with TRBJ1-6; the DNA was not compared with TRBD1, the D call given in the table. TRBV12-2 constitutes a pseudogene. The CDR3 contains 15 residues. The CDR3: CASRLGSGINSPLHF. CDR3 sequence (DNA): TGTGCAAGTCGCTTAGGGTCAGGGATTAATTCACCCCTCCACTTT.

The chain has TRBV10-3 and TRBJ1-1, with TRBD1 identical over 9 bases. The CDR3 has 13 amino acids. Germline CDR1 ENHRY, CDR2 SYGVKD. The trim removed 5 bases at V and 4 bases at J, leaving 2 bases unmatched. CDR3 nucleotide sequence: TGTGCCATCAGTCCGACAGGGGGCACTGAAGCTTTCTTT. It specifies CAISPTGGTEAFF.

V gene TRBV2 combines with J gene TRBJ1-1, with unresolved D. V shed 4 bases and J shed 5 bases, with 5 bases lying between them. The germline gives CDR1 SNHLY, CDR2 FYNNEI. CDR3 length: 11 amino acids. CDR3 DNA: TGTGCCAGCAGTGTTAGTACTGAAGCTTTCTTT. Encoded protein: CASSVSTEAFF.

The chain combines TRBV14 with TRBJ2-1; D not certain. V shed 4 bases and J shed 7 bases, with 14 bases lying between them. This CDR3 has 14 residues. In germline, CDR1 is SGHDN, CDR2 FVKESK. The CDR3 coding sequence is TGTGCCAGCAGCCCGATAGGAGTAGGAAATGAGCAGTTCTTC. Amino acid sequence: CASSPIGVGNEQFF.

This chain joins TRBV7-2 and TRBJ1-6, with 8 bases that match TRBD1. Germline-derived CDR1 and CDR2 are SGHTA and FQGNSA. This CDR3 is 18 amino acids long. V was clipped by 1 base and J by 0 bases; unmatched bases: 5. The CDR3 DNA reads TGTGCCAGCAGCTTAGTGGGTACAGGGGGCTCCTATAATTCACCCCTCCACTTT. This translates into CASSLVGTGGSYNSPLHF.

The chain combines TRBV5-1 with TRBJ2-5; TRBD2 agrees at 8 bases. Germline CDR1 SGHRS, CDR2 YFSETQ. V was clipped by 6 bases and J by 2 bases; unmatched bases: 9. The CDR3 length is 15 residues. Here the CDR3 DNA reads TGCGCCAGCACCACTAGCGGTCCGACGCAAGAGACCCAGTACTTC. Protein product: CASTTSGPTQETQYF.

V gene TRBV10-2 combines with J gene TRBJ1-3, with D unclear. Per germline, CDR1 WSHSY and CDR2 SAAADI. This CDR3 is 16 amino acids long. Trimming shortened V by 2 bases and J by 0 bases, and 11 bases separated the two germline ends. The CDR3 region is CASSEIRVDSGNTIYF. CDR3 coding DNA: TGCGCCAGCAGTGAGATCCGGGTAGACTCTGGAAACACCATATATTTT.

The V call is TRBV5-1, the J call TRBJ2-7, with 8 bases lining up with TRBD2. Trimming cost V 4 bases and J 4 bases; bases outside gene matches: 13. The length of the CDR3 is 16 residues. Germline V gene lookup returns CDR1 SGHRS and CDR2 YFSETQ. CDR3 DNA sequence: TGCGCCAGCAGCCCCGTGGGGACTAGGGAGAGGTACGAGCAGTACTTC. Its translation: CASSPVGTRERYEQYF.

The chain carries TRBV5-4 and TRBJ1-1, with D tentatively TRBD1 (6 bases). Per germline, CDR1 SGHNT and CDR2 YYREEE (reference sequence). The CDR3 totals 15 residues. The V and J ends lost 7 bases and 0 bases respectively, with 16 bases between them. DNA of the CDR3: TGTGCCAGCTCGGTTAAGACAGGAGTGAACACTGAAGCTTTCTTT. It codes for CASSVKTGVNTEAFF.

V gene TRBV6-6 combines with J gene TRBJ1-2, with D possibly TRBD1 on 6 matching bases. The germline V and J ends were trimmed by 5 bases and 4 bases, with 14 bases remaining between them. Germline lookup yields CDR1 MNHNY and CDR2 SVGAGI (reference sequence). This CDR3 contains 14 residues. Here the CDR3 DNA reads TGTGCCAGCAGTCGGACAGACCTATCCTATGGCTACACCTTC. The encoded protein is CASSRTDLSYGYTF.

The CDR3 DNA follows: TGTGCCAGCAGCCCGGGGACAGATAGGCTGCGAGCTTTCTTT. It translates to CASSPGTDRLRAFF. The gene calls are TRBV14 and TRBJ1-1; 7 bases line up with TRBD1. V shed 4 bases, J shed 10 bases, and the junction held 12 bases outside the gene matches. The CDR3 loop spans 14 amino acids. The germline CDR1 and CDR2 sequences are SGHDN and FVKESK.

The chain employs TRBV19 and TRBJ1-5; no reliable D call. Germline V gene sequence: CDR1 LNHDA, CDR2 SQIVND (reference sequence). The CDR3 consists of 13 residues. Trimming cost V 4 bases and J 4 bases, with 8 bases left between them. CDR3 nucleotides: TGTGCCAGTAGTAGGCAGAAGAATCAGCCCCAGCATTTT. Protein sequence: CASSRQKNQPQHF.

The chain joins TRBV7-8 to TRBJ1-5; perhaps TRBD1 as D (5 bases). Trimming cost V 6 bases and J 6 bases, with 12 bases left between them. Germline V gene data show CDR1 as SGHVS and CDR2 as FQNEAQ. This CDR3 has 13 residues. The CDR3 region is CASRGGEVQPQHF. The CDR3 nucleotides read TGTGCCAGCAGGGGGGGAGAGGTTCAGCCCCAGCATTTT.

The chain couples TRBV11-2 to TRBJ1-3; D is undetermined. V lost 1 base, J lost 0 bases, and 7 bases lay in between. The germline V gene encodes CDR1 SGHAT and CDR2 FQNNGV. The CDR3 consists of 15 residues. The CDR3 coding sequence is TGTGCCAGCAGCTTAGTAGGGAGCTCTGGAAACACCATATATTTT. It translates to CASSLVGSSGNTIYF.

The CDR3 here is CASSPAGTGMETQYF. In DNA, the CDR3 is TGTGCCAGCAGCCCCGCCGGGACAGGGATGGAGACCCAGTACTTC. V gene TRBV11-3 combines with J gene TRBJ2-5, with 9 positions matching TRBD1. From germline, CDR1 is SGHNT and CDR2 YENEEA. The CDR3 is 15 amino acids. V gave up 5 bases and J gave up 5 bases; unmatched junction bases: 9.

The V call is TRBV7-8, the J call TRBJ1-1; 7 bases agree with TRBD1. J gave up 5 bases and V 5 bases, and 11 bases lay outside the gene matches. The CDR3 runs to 15 residues. Germline V gene lookup returns CDR1 SGHVS and CDR2 FQNEAQ. This CDR3 reads CASSKTPATGTEAFF. Here the CDR3 DNA reads TGTGCCAGCAGCAAAACTCCCGCGACAGGGACTGAAGCTTTCTTT.

The chain couples TRBV5-5 to TRBJ1-2; 8 bases agree with TRBD1. This CDR3 contains 13 residues. V gave up 5 bases and J gave up 2 bases; unmatched junction bases: 2. Germline V gene lookup returns CDR1 SGHKS and CDR2 YYEKEE (reference sequence). CDR3 coding DNA: TGTGCCAGCAGTTGGGACAGGAACTATGGCTACACCTTC. This codes for CASSWDRNYGYTF.

This clone has just one count. This chain links TRBV27 with TRBJ1-4; TRBD1 is a possible D gene (6 bases). Trimming cost V 5 bases and J 13 bases, with 14 bases left between them. Germline V gene lookup returns CDR1 MNHEY and CDR2 SMNVEV (reference sequence). CDR3 length equals 12 residues. In nucleotides, the CDR3 is TGTGCCAGCAGTGCGGACAGCTTGGCACTGTTTTTT. Translated: CASSADSLALFF.

This clone has more than one count but fewer than ten. The genes are TRBV19 and TRBJ2-2; no firm D call. This CDR3 is 12 amino acids long. Germline values: CDR1 LNHDA, CDR2 SQIVND (reference sequence). The ends were cut back, 6 bases at V and 2 bases at J, with 4 bases in the middle. Here the CDR3 DNA reads TGTGCCAGTAGCTATAACACCGGGGAGCTGTTTTTT. As protein: CASSYNTGELFF.